Included here is one TCR beta chain sequence, with context. Assay: immunoSEQ multiplex PCR; the TCRdb copy retains only in-frame clones and omits some. This table holds about 120,000 clones, around 85% found once. This record belongs to a study of T cell responses to AZD1222 COVID-19 vaccine. Overall study: Pooled together were second doses at about 4 or about 12 weeks.

This sequence was found in an adult in good health. Sequencing used peripheral blood, obtained on day 0 of AZD1222 vaccination.

The CDR3 DNA sequence: TGTGCCACCAGCAGAGCGGGCAGCTATAACACTGAAGCTTTCTTT. Protein: CATSRAGSYNTEAFF. J is TRBJ1-1 and V is TRBV15, with D unresolved. V lost 1 base to trimming and J lost 2 bases, with 11 bases between them. Germline V gene data show CDR1 as LNHNV and CDR2 as YYDKDF (reference sequence). This CDR3 is built from 15 residues.